Given below is one TCR beta chain in context. What it binds is not known. This sample was included in a study of CD8+ T cells in alopecia areata. Study results and limitations: Normal scalp had lower clonality than lesional scalp, with alopecia totalis/universalis lesions showing this most strongly. There were also resident alphabeta T cells of normal skin sequenced in scalp samples. Researchers reported that TCR sharing among patients proved less clear than in mice, possibly HLA-linked.

cDNA reverse transcribed from extracted RNA served as the sequencing template. Assay used: immunoSEQ multiplex PCR; TCRdb lists only in-frame clones, some missing. The sample lists about 200,000 clones, roughly three fifths seen once, with nearly 5% in the top ten. CDR1 and CDR2 (germline): MRHNA, SNTAGT. The CDR3 extends over 14 amino acids. Trimming cost V 6 bases and J 0 bases; bases outside gene matches: 4. The sequence was obtained from a human donor in good health. Sample: CD8+ T cells sorted from blood. The chain links TRBV6-4 to TRBJ1-2, with TRBD1 identical over 7 bases. In DNA form, the CDR3 reads TGTGCCAGCAGAGGACAGGTAGCTAACTATGGCTACACCTTC. It codes for CASRGQVANYGYTF.